A selection of T cell receptor beta chains follows, all from one sample in a study of shared clonotypes between healthy human individuals. Clones were read by immunoSEQ multiplex PCR, and TCRdb kept only the in-frame ones, dropping some. The repertoire holds some 550,000 clones, with about 96% as singletons. The specimen sequenced was naive CD4+ T cells sorted from blood. These receptors were obtained from a woman between 25 and 40 years old in good health. CDR3s include the opening cysteine and the closing phenylalanine or tryptophan. A D gene is named only where the DNA matches it firmly.

. 11 TRBV6-5 CATKSNYGYTF
. 14 TRBV15 CATSRDRANREQYF
. 12 TRBV11-3 CASSQGGVEQFF
. 14 TRBV7-9 CASSFAGNTYEQYF
. 15 TRBV6-5 CASSLISSGANVLTF
TRBD1 17 TRBV7-3 CASSLTWGQGAPDTQYF
TRBD1 15 TRBV10-3 CAIRTPGTGSYEQYF
TRBD2 18 TRBV5-1 CASSSGTSGTPGTDTQYF
TRBD2 15 TRBV6-6 CASSLGGLGQNEQYF
. 14 TRBV10-1 CASSGGPFSYEQYF
. 10 TRBV2 CASSQETQYF
TRBD1 13 TRBV6-1 CASRKQGTNEQFF
TRBD1 16 TRBV4-1 CASSLPGGAGANVLTF
TRBD1 15 TRBV2 CASSQDRTGYNEQFF
TRBD2 13 TRBV10-3 CAIGTSGSYEQYF
. 13 TRBV29-1 CSVERQATGELFF
TRBD1 16 TRBV7-9 CASSSMTGNQYNEQFF
. 16 TRBV28 CASSFALARSSYEQYF
. 13 TRBV28 CANGRSDTGELFF
. 15 TRBV11-2 CASSTDGRTGAEAFF
. 14 TRBV7-2 CASSYGRANEKLFF
. 12 TRBV5-6 CASSFNGYEQYF
. 16 TRBV28 CASSPNVGFSTYEQYF
. 14 TRBV7-8 CASSLEGGGDTIYF
. 13 TRBV28 CASHLALSGELFF
. 12 TRBV5-1 CASMGETDTQYF
TRBD2 17 TRBV28 CASSFGGLAIAKNIQYF
. 16 TRBV5-1 CASSLGAPTSSYEQYF
. 14 TRBV7-9 CASRAPGPSVGQFF
. 14 TRBV11-2 CASSLSTVNQPQHF
. 15 TRBV19 CASSIEAGLSYEQYF
TRBD1 16 TRBV5-4 CASSAHTGGINYGYTF
TRBD1 18 TRBV28 CASSLLLDRAKGKNIQYF
. 14 TRBV27 CASSPSGAGDGYTF
TRBD1 17 TRBV7-3 CASSLIGGTGYTGELFF